The T cell receptor beta chain under discussion was sequenced for a study of CD8 T cells in ankylosing spondylitis (dated by TCRdb to 2017 to 2019). About the investigation overall: To find TCR variants linked to disease, the study profiled T cell receptor beta repertoires in ankylosing spondylitis patients and healthy donors. Peripheral blood was sampled, and synovial fluid was additionally collected from ankylosing spondylitis patients. The whole study cohort included roughly 110 healthy donors and over 20 ankylosing spondylitis patients. Overall study outcomes, separate from this receptor: A TCR beta motif of several highly homologous amino acid variants appeared characteristic of blood from ankylosing spondylitis patients. In peripheral blood, the disease-linked clones were found at relatively low frequencies and had a CD8+ phenotype. Some motif variants were previously reported in synovial fluid and blood of reactive arthritis patients, suggesting common disease-initiation mechanisms. The disease-linked clones were reported as significantly enriched in matched synovial fluid samples from ankylosing spondylitis patients.

The germline V gene (reference sequence) gives CDR1 as DFQATT and CDR2 as SNEGSKA. The CDR3 spans 14 residues, from the cysteine through the phenylalanine. The CDR3 DNA has 42 bases and is translated from base 1. Cut back by 5 bases and 6 bases, the V and J ends lie 20 bases apart. Synovial fluid samples and blood samples obtained from the same ankylosing spondylitis patients were matched. The sample was run on an Illumina HiSeq 2500. Quantitative 5'-RACE with molecular barcodes was the method used to prepare the TCR beta libraries. The original methods were these. A new computational method based on a probabilistic model of VDJ rearrangement was used to identify disease-linked TCR variants. The public reads were reprocessed in TCRdb via fastp at Q25 and MiXCR, keeping in-frame beta chains. A single entry per CDR3 protein holds the most common genes and DNA from its merged rows. The V and J calls and clone size are TCRdb's, not the authors'. The sample table holds approximately 140,000 distinct CDR3 sequences, of which 8% to 9% were seen once. The top ten clonotypes cover 7.3% of the sample.

This clonotype was observed a few times. The clone's antigen remains unknown. Base qualities were left out, and no much larger clone turns up one base away. The clonotype was recovered from a male donor with ankylosing spondylitis. The sample comprised synovial fluid, either unsorted or a sorted T cell fraction (not recorded which). This chain is built from TRBV20-1 and TRBJ2-7, with TRBD1 as a weak D call on 5 bases. The nucleotide sequence is given as TGCAGTGCTCTCCAACGACAGTACTCAGGCGAGCAGTACTTC. Translated, this gives CSALQRQYSGEQYF.